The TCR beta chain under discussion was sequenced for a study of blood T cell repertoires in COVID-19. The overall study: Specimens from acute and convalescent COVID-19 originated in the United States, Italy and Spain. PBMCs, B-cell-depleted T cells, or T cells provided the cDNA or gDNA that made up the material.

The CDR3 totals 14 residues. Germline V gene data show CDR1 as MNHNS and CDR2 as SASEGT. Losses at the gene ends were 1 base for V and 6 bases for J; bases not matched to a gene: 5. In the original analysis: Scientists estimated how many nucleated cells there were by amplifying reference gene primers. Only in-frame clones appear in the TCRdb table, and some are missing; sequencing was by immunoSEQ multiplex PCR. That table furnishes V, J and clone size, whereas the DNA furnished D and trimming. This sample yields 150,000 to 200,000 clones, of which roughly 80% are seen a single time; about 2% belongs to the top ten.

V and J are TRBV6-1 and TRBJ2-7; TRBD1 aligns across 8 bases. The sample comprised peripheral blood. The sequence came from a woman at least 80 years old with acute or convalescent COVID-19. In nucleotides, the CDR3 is TGTGCCAGCAGTGAAGGACAGGGGACGAGCGAGCAGTACTTC. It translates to CASSEGQGTSEQYF.